Reported below is one TCR beta chain. V was clipped by 1 base and J by 1 base, with 10 bases between them. CDR3 length equals 15 residues. Germline CDR1 SGHAT, CDR2 FQNNGV. This entry comes from a study of blood T cell repertoires in COVID-19. Patients at the Seattle site were enrolled during active infection and followed longitudinally. Per the study methods: Cell counts per sample came from amplifying reference gene primers. Sequencing used immunoSEQ multiplex PCR; TCRdb keeps in-frame clones, though not all of them. V and J calls and clone size follow that table, whereas D and trimming were derived from the DNA. The sample yields around 250,000 clones, 75% to 90% seen once.

V gene TRBV11-2 combines with J gene TRBJ2-5, with D perhaps matching TRBD2 (6 bases). The TCR sequence derives from a woman between 65 and 79 years old with COVID-19, enrolled during active disease. Sequenced: peripheral blood. CDR3 residues: CASSLVGGAQETQYF. In DNA form, the CDR3 reads TGTGCCAGCAGCTTAGTTGGAGGGGCCCAAGAGACCCAGTACTTC.